This T cell receptor beta chain was sequenced during a study of cytomegalovirus exposure and HLA in healthy donors. Across the study: For the approximately 430 genotyped donors, about 81% fell within the Caucasian-associated ancestry cluster.

Amplification used 60 Vbeta primers and 13 Jbeta primers. Some clones are missing from TCRdb's copy, which holds only in-frame ones; the method was immunoSEQ multiplex PCR. The repertoire includes over 25,000 clones, 62% of them detected once, and roughly two fifths sits in the top ten. Study-wide results and caveats: The authors enumerated under 200 TCR beta chains as linked to cytomegalovirus. Another analysis was done later, and it associated approximately 18,000 TCR beta sequences with HLA alleles at 0.05 false discovery rate.

Concerning this clone: Its target is not known.

This clonotype was obtained from a male donor in good health and CMV-seropositive. Sequenced input: PBMCs.

The CDR3 sequence: CASSMGLNTEAFF. The CDR3 nucleotides read TGTGCCAGTAGTATGGGCTTGAACACTGAAGCTTTCTTT. This chain links TRBV19 with TRBJ1-1; D gene unclear. The CDR3 is made up of 13 amino acids. Germline lookup yields CDR1 LNHDA and CDR2 SQIVND (reference sequence). V was trimmed by 3 bases and J by 0 bases, leaving 5 bases between them.